Listed here are 12 T cell receptor beta chains from one sample, sequenced in a study of early T cells in non-severe SARS-CoV-2 infection. TCRdb analysed the 5' RACE reads with MiXCR anew, one entry per CDR3 protein. The repertoire holds under 100,000 distinct CDR3 sequences, with around 10% as singletons. Sequenced sample: whole blood. The source is an adult who was a healthcare worker with PCR-confirmed SARS-CoV-2 infection or an uninfected control (not recorded which).

This clonotype was seen at least ten times. A junction boundary mismatches the germline segment, possibly from a read error. The V gene is TRBV4-1, the J gene TRBJ2-1; D possibly corresponds to TRBD1 (6 bases). The CDR3 is 11 residues long. Germline lookup yields CDR1 MGHRA and CDR2 YSYEKL. The CDR3 is CASSHRGQRLF. DNA of the CDR3: TGCGCCAGCAGCCATCGCGGACAGAGACTCTTC.

This clonotype was counted many times. CDR3 sequence: CATSDYGLSDTQYF. The CDR3 DNA reads as TGTGCCACCAGTGATTATGGCCTATCAGATACGCAGTATTTT. This chain links TRBV24-1 with TRBJ2-3, with unresolved D. Germline lookup yields CDR1 KGHDR and CDR2 SFDVKD. Deletions cut 2 bases from V and 4 bases from J, with 9 bases between. CDR3 length: 14 amino acids.

There are a few counts of this clonotype. CDR3 protein: CASSQTIPGTVRYNEQFF. DNA for the CDR3: TGTGCCAGCAGCCAAACTATACCCGGGACAGTGAGATACAATGAGCAGTTCTTC. V gene TRBV4-2 combines with J gene TRBJ2-1; 7 bases align to TRBD1. CDR3 size: 18 residues. Germline CDR1 reads LGHNA; CDR2 reads YNFKEQ. J lost 4 bases, V lost 2 bases, and 14 bases had no gene match.

This clonotype was counted ten times or more. The genes are TRBV5-1 and TRBJ1-4, with D unresolved. CDR1 SGHRS and CDR2 YFSETQ come from the germline V gene. The germline V and J ends were trimmed by 4 bases and 0 bases, with 7 bases remaining between them. The CDR3 runs 14 residues. Here the CDR3 reads CASSVGATNEKLFF. The CDR3 nucleotides read TGCGCCAGCAGCGTCGGGGCAACTAATGAAAAACTGTTTTTT.

This chain connects TRBV7-9 to TRBJ1-2; no reliable D call. The germline gives CDR1 SEHNR, CDR2 FQNEAQ (reference sequence). The V and J ends lost 5 bases and 4 bases respectively, with 11 bases between them. This CDR3 spans 13 amino acids. CDR3 DNA sequence: TGTGCCAGCAGCCAACCATCGACCTATGGCTACACCTTC. Translation gives CASSQPSTYGYTF. Full variable domain (remainder filled in from reference TRBV7-9 and TRBJ1-2): DTGVSQNPRHKITKRGQNVTFRCDPISEHNRLYWYRQTLGQGPEFLTYFQNEAQLEKSRLLSDRFSAERPKGSFSTLEIQRTEQGDSAMYLCASSQPSTYGYTFGSGTRLTVV.

In this sample, this clonotype turned up a few times. This sequence joins TRBV20-1 and TRBJ2-2; D may be TRBD2 (6 bases). The germline CDR1 and CDR2 sequences are DFQATT and SNEGSKA (reference sequence). Trimming left V 4 bases short and J 6 bases short, with 15 bases between. CDR3 size: 14 residues. The CDR3 sequence is CSAKGWGVAGELFF. The CDR3, as DNA: TGCAGTGCTAAGGGCTGGGGGGTAGCCGGGGAGCTGTTTTTT.

This clonotype came up many times. The CDR3 loop is CSVRTSGGTDTQYF. CDR3 nucleotides: TGCAGCGTAAGGACTAGCGGGGGCACAGATACGCAGTATTTT. This rearrangement joins TRBV29-1 to TRBJ2-3, with 12 nucleotides matching TRBD2. This CDR3 comprises 14 residues. From germline, CDR1 is SQVTM and CDR2 ANQGSEA. The junction had 2 bases not matched to a gene; V was cut back by 6 bases and J by 1 base.

J is TRBJ2-3 and V is TRBV7-9; 8 nucleotides match TRBD1. Unmatched junction bases numbered 3, after V lost 4 bases and J lost 0 bases. The CDR3 is made up of 15 amino acids. Germline values: CDR1 SEHNR, CDR2 FQNEAQ (reference sequence). The CDR3 reads CASSWDRTSTDTQYF. The CDR3 nucleotides are TGTGCCAGCAGCTGGGACAGGACTAGCACAGATACGCAGTATTTT.

This clonotype was recorded many times. DNA for the CDR3: TGTGCCATCAGTGCAGTGAACACTGAAGCTTTCTTT. It codes for CAISAVNTEAFF. J is TRBJ1-1 and V is TRBV10-3; no definite D call. Germline V gene data show CDR1 as ENHRY and CDR2 as SYGVKD. V lost 4 bases and J 0 bases, leaving 3 bases between the germline ends. This CDR3 has 12 amino acids.

The chain couples TRBV29-1 to TRBJ1-1, with D possibly TRBD1 on 5 matching bases. V dropped 5 bases and J dropped 4 bases, with 8 bases sitting between them. The CDR3 length is 11 residues. Germline V gives CDR1 SQVTM, CDR2 ANQGSEA. The CDR3 region has the DNA TGCAGCGTTTCGGGGGGCACTGAAGCTTTCTTT. It encodes CSVSGGTEAFF.

This clonotype has more than one count but fewer than ten. J is TRBJ2-5 and V is TRBV19, with D unresolved. Germline assignment: CDR1 LNHDA and CDR2 SQIVND (reference sequence). V lost 5 bases to trimming and J lost 0 bases, with 13 bases between them. There are 15 residues in the CDR3. The CDR3 reads CASSLDSRYQETQYF. CDR3 sequence (DNA): TGTGCCAGTAGTCTCGACTCGAGGTACCAAGAGACCCAGTACTTC.

At least ten counts were recorded for this clonotype. The gene calls are TRBV29-1 and TRBJ2-7; 10 nucleotides align to TRBD1. The CDR3 contains 14 residues. J lost 5 bases, V lost 4 bases, and 8 bases had no gene match. The germline CDR1 and CDR2 sequences are SQVTM and ANQGSEA. In DNA, the CDR3 is TGCAGCGTTGGATCGCCCGGGACAGGGGACGAGCAGTACTTC. Amino acids: CSVGSPGTGDEQYF.